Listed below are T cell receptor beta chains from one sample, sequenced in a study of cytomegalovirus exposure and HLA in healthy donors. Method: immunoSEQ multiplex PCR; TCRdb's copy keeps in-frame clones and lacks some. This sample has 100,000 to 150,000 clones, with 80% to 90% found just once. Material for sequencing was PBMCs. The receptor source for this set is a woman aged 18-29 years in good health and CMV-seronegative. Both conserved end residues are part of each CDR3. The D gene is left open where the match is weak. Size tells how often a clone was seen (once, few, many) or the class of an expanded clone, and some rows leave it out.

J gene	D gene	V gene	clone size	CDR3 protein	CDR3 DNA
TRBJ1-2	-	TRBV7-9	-	CASSLNTNYGYTF	TGTGCCAGCAGCTTAAACACTAACTATGGCTACACCTTC
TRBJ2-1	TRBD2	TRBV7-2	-	CASNVMTSGVEQFF	TGTGCCAGCAACGTCATGACTAGCGGGGTTGAGCAGTTCTTC
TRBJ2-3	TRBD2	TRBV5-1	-	CASGPSGGAGDTQYF	TGCGCCAGCGGCCCTAGCGGGGGGGCCGGTGATACGCAGTATTTT
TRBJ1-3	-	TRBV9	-	CASSVRGAAGNTIYF	TGTGCCAGCAGCGTGCGGGGGGCGGCTGGAAACACCATATATTTT
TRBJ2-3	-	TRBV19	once	CASSIGGAISTDTQYF	TGTGCCAGTAGTATAGGGGGAGCAATTAGCACAGATACGCAGTATTTT
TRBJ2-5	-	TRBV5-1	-	CASSIGQIQETQYF	TGCGCCAGCAGCATTGGCCAGATCCAAGAGACCCAGTACTTC
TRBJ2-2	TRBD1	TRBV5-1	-	CASMTRDRENTGELFF	TGCGCCAGCATGACCCGGGACAGGGAGAACACCGGGGAGCTGTTTTTT
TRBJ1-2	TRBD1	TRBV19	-	CASRDRDHGYTF	TGTGCCAGTAGGGACAGGGACCATGGCTACACCTTC
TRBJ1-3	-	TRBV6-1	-	CASSGQYTGNTIYF	TGTGCCAGCAGTGGACAATATACTGGAAACACCATATATTTT
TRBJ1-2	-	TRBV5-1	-	CASSPLQGPYGYTF	TGCGCCAGCAGCCCGTTACAGGGCCCCTATGGCTACACCTTC
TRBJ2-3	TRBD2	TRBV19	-	CASSLTSPGGVSTLTDTQYF	TGTGCCAGTAGCCTGACTTCGCCGGGGGGGGTCTCAACCCTCACAGATACGCAGTATTTT
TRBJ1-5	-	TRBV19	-	CASSGGGQAPISGNQPQHF	TGTGCCAGTAGTGGGGGGGGACAAGCCCCGATATCGGGCAATCAGCCCCAGCATTTT
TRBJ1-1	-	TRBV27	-	CASSPFLLTGSYTEAFF	TGTGCCAGCAGTCCTTTTCTTCTCACAGGGTCGTACACTGAAGCTTTCTTT
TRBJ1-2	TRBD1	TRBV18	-	CASSPPRGANYGYTF	TGTGCCAGCTCACCACCCAGGGGGGCTAACTATGGCTACACCTTC
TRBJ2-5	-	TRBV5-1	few	CASSLGLQETQYF	TGCGCCAGCAGCTTGGGACTACAAGAGACCCAGTACTTC
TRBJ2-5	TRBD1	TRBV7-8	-	CASSSGGTQYF	TGTGCCAGCAGTTCAGGGGGGACCCAGTACTTC
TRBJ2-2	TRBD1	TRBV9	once	CASSVTGETGELFF	TGTGCCAGCAGCGTGACAGGGGAAACCGGGGAGCTGTTTTTT
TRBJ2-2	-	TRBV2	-	CASTQSGELFF	TGTGCCAGCACACAATCCGGGGAGCTGTTTTTT
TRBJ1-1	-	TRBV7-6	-	CASSETAESNTEAFF	TGTGCCAGCAGCGAAACCGCCGAGTCCAACACTGAAGCTTTCTTT
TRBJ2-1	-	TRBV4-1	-	CASSQDSTAEQFF	TGCGCCAGCAGCCAAGATTCGACAGCTGAGCAGTTCTTC
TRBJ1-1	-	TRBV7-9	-	CASSQKNTEAFF	TGTGCCAGCAGTCAAAAGAACACTGAAGCTTTCTTT
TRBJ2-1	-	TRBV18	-	CASSPPTGERNNEQFF	TGTGCCAGCTCACCACCCACCGGAGAGAGGAACAATGAGCAGTTCTTC
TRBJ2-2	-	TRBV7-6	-	CASSPGHQSGAGELFF	TGTGCCAGCAGCCCGGGACATCAAAGTGGGGCCGGGGAGCTGTTTTTT
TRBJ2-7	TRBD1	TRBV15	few	CATSGGQEAHEQYF	TGTGCCACCAGCGGGGGACAGGAGGCCCACGAGCAGTACTTC
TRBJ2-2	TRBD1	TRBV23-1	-	CASRTPGQTNTGELFF	TGCGCCAGCAGGACACCGGGACAGACTAACACCGGGGAGCTGTTTTTT
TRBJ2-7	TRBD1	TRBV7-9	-	CASSSTGQHYEQYF	TGTGCCAGCAGCTCTACGGGACAGCACTACGAGCAGTACTTC
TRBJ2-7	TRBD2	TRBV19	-	CASSISSGGIAYEQYF	TGTGCCAGTAGTATCTCTTCGGGGGGTATTGCCTACGAGCAGTACTTC
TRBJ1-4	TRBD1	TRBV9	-	CASSVRARGQGTEKLFF	TGTGCCAGCAGCGTAAGGGCCAGGGGACAGGGTACTGAAAAACTGTTTTTT
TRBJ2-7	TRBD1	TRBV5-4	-	CASSLLRDSPYEQYF	TGTGCCAGCAGCTTGCTTCGGGACAGCCCCTACGAGCAGTACTTC
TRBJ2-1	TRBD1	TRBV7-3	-	CASSFGQGARNEQFF	TGTGCCAGCAGCTTCGGACAGGGGGCGCGTAATGAGCAGTTCTTC
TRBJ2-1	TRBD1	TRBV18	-	CASSPPTGGNNEQFF	TGTGCCAGCTCACCACCGACAGGGGGGAACAATGAGCAGTTCTTC
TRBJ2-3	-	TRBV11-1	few	CASSVTIGWNTDTQYF	TGTGCCAGCAGCGTAACGATCGGGTGGAACACAGATACGCAGTATTTT
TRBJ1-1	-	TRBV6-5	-	CASKGAGFKAFF	TGTGCCAGCAAGGGAGCAGGCTTCAAAGCTTTCTTT
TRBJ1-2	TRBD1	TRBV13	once	CASSLDRALLGYTF	TGTGCCAGCAGCCTCGACAGGGCCTTACTTGGCTACACCTTC
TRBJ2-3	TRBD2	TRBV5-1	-	CASSLAGRGARVGGDTQYF	TGCGCCAGCAGCTTGGCCGGGCGGGGGGCCCGGGTCGGAGGAGATACGCAGTATTTT
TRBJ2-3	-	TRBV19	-	CASSIRVGADTQYF	TGTGCCAGTAGTATACGGGTAGGGGCGGATACGCAGTATTTT
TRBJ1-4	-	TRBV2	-	CASSSPQPREKLFF	TGTGCCAGCAGTAGCCCCCAGCCCAGGGAAAAACTGTTTTTT
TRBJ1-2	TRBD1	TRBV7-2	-	CASSFKTGYGYTF	TGTGCCAGCAGCTTTAAGACAGGGTACGGCTACACCTTC
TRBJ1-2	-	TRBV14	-	CASSQRKDYGYTF	TGTGCCAGCAGCCAGCGGAAGGACTATGGCTACACCTTC
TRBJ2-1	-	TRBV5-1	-	CASSFREINEQFF	TGCGCCAGCAGCTTCAGGGAAATCAATGAGCAGTTCTTC
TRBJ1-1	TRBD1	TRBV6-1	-	CASRGDRGATEAFF	TGTGCCAGCAGGGGGGACAGGGGAGCCACTGAAGCTTTCTTT
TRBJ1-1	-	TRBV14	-	CASSQVRVGEAFF	TGTGCCAGCAGCCAAGTCAGGGTGGGTGAAGCTTTCTTT
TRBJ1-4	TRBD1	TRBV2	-	CASSAQKTGGRNEKLFF	TGTGCCAGCAGTGCTCAAAAGACAGGGGGCAGGAATGAAAAACTGTTTTTT
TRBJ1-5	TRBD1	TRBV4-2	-	CASSQDGQGNQPQHF	TGTGCCAGCAGCCAGGATGGACAGGGCAATCAGCCCCAGCATTTT
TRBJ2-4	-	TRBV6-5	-	CASSTGQLAKNIQYF	TGTGCCAGCAGCACCGGACAACTAGCCAAAAACATTCAGTACTTC
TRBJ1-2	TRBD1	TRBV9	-	CASSEGALIGRGYGYTF	TGTGCCAGCAGCGAGGGGGCCCTAATTGGGCGAGGCTATGGCTACACCTTC
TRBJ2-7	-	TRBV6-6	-	CASSYSSRTYEQYF	TGTGCCAGCAGTTACTCGAGCAGGACCTACGAGCAGTACTTC
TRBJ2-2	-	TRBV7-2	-	CASSGRAGELFF	TGTGCCAGCAGCGGCAGGGCCGGGGAGCTGTTTTTT
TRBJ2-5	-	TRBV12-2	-	CASRLASQPRYQETQYF	TGTGCAAGTCGCTTAGCGTCGCAACCTAGGTACCAAGAGACCCAGTACTTC
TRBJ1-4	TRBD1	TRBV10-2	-	CASSHGGTAKNEKLFF	TGCGCCAGCAGCCATGGGGGGACAGCCAAAAATGAAAAACTGTTTTTT
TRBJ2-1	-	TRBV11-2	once	CASSLGGGPHNEQFF	TGTGCCAGCAGCTTAGGGGGGGGCCCCCACAATGAGCAGTTCTTC
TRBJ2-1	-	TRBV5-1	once	CASSWSGSSYNEQFF	TGCGCCAGCAGCTGGAGCGGAAGCTCCTACAATGAGCAGTTCTTC
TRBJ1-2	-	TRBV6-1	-	CASSHLQGNYGYTF	TGTGCCAGCAGCCACCTACAGGGTAACTATGGCTACACCTTC
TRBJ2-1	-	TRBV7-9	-	CASSQKGNPYNEQFF	TGTGCCAGCAGCCAGAAGGGGAATCCCTACAATGAGCAGTTCTTC
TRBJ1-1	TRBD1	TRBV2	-	CASSGFDRESTEAFF	TGTGCCAGCAGTGGATTCGACAGGGAATCGACTGAAGCTTTCTTT
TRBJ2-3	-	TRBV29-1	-	CSAVLGSTDTQYF	TGCAGCGCTGTACTAGGTAGCACAGATACGCAGTATTTT
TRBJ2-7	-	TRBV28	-	CASSPDRNYEQYF	TGTGCCAGCAGTCCGGACAGAAACTACGAGCAGTACTTC
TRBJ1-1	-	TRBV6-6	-	CASSYGGVEAFF	TGTGCCAGCAGTTACGGCGGAGTAGAAGCTTTCTTT
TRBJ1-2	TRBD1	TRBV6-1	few	CASSTRTGFNYGYTF	TGTGCCAGCAGTACCCGGACAGGGTTTAACTATGGCTACACCTTC